This T cell receptor (beta chain) was identified during a study of T cells in localized non-small cell lung cancer (dated by TCRdb to between 2020 and 2021). Notes on the research overall: Comparing tumors with uninvolved tumor-adjacent lungs, the study looked at the T cell repertoires of over 200 patients with early-stage NSCLC. The cohort was made up of under 250 treatment-naive NSCLC patients whose localized lung tumors had been resected. Of the NSCLC patients, approximately 130 were male and approximately 99 were female, and the mean age was around 66 years. Overall results and qualifications from the work: Higher T cell density in blood was associated with longer overall survival, whereas higher clonality in adjacent lung was associated with shorter survival. Because the study design was exploratory, TCR variables were selected using unadjusted p-values without false-discovery rate correction. Of the top 100 tumor clones, a median of 57 were detected in paired uninvolved adjacent lung; some 28 were also among that lung's top 100. Because multi-region tumor sequencing was not done, intratumor heterogeneity could not be ruled out. Uninvolved tumor-adjacent lung showed the highest T cell clonality, higher than tumor, which suggests more focused antigenic responses in the adjacent lung.

TCR beta CDR3 regions were sequenced from DNA using the immunoSEQ Assay. The study's processing was this. To compute T cell density, TCR beta template counts were normalized to usable DNA, which was estimated by amplifying housekeeping genes. The preseqR package was used to estimate richness by extrapolating to 400,000 templates for PBMC samples and to 120,000 templates for tissue samples. Clonality was taken to be one minus Pielou's evenness. To identify tissue-enriched TCRs, differential abundance testing was run on productive amino-acid clonotypes with a minimum total count of 5 and an alpha of 0.1. Repertoire overlap between compartments was quantified with the Jaccard Index and Morisita Overlap Index. GLIPH grouped TCR beta CDR3s together with public tetramer-defined viral CDR3s, and a viral motif had to include at least three viral sequences and also show V-gene enrichment. Not all clones reach the TCRdb copy of this immuneACCESS table, which keeps in-frame sequences only. Checked studies attribute under half of the gap to unresolved V genes and leave the rest unexplained. The V and J calls and the clone size are those of that table, but D and trimming were determined from the DNA. This sample is represented by under 60,000 clones; 70% to 90% of them were singletons. Together, the top ten hold 15% to 20% of the sample.

With regard to this clone: No antigen is known for it. No base-level quality is on record; no much larger clone is a single base apart.

For this chain, trimming is 7 bases at the V end and 5 bases at the J end, and the number of junction bases without a gene match is 12. Per the germline V gene, SNHLY is the CDR1 and FYNNEI is the CDR2. The CDR3 starts with the cysteine, ends with the phenylalanine, and has 15 residues. Of all the DNA, just the CDR3 is kept, 45 bases in frame from base 1. At diagnosis, tumor, uninvolved tumor-adjacent lung and peripheral blood were collected and then preserved as a mix of FFPE and fresh-frozen material. Blood samples were analyzed as peripheral blood mononuclear cells for TCR repertoire profiling. The chain couples TRBV2 to TRBJ2-5; 8 central bases correspond to TRBD1. The sample here was peripheral blood, taken before any cancer treatment. The TCR was taken from a male donor at least 60 years old with stage III squamous cell lung carcinoma. The nucleotide sequence reads TGTGCCAGCATCCCGGGGCCCGGACAGGGCGAGACCCAGTACTTC. Its product reads: CASIPGPGQGETQYF.